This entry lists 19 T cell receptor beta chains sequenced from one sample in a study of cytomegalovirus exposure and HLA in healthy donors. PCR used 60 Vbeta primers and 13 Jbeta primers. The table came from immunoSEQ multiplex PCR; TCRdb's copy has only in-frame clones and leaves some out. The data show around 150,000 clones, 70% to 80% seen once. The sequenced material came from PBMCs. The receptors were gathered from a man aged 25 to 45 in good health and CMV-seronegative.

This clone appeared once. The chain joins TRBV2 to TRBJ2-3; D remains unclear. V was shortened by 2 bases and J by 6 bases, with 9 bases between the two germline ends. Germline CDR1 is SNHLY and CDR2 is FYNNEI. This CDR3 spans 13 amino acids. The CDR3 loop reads CASSELVRDTQYF. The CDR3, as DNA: TGTGCCAGCAGTGAACTAGTTAGGGATACGCAGTATTTT. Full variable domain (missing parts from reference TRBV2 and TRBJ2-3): EPEVTQTPSHQVTQMGQEVILRCVPISNHLYFYWYRQILGQKVEFLVSFYNNEISEKSEIFDDQFSVERPDGSNFTLKIRSTKLEDSAMYFCASSELVRDTQYFGPGTRLTVL.

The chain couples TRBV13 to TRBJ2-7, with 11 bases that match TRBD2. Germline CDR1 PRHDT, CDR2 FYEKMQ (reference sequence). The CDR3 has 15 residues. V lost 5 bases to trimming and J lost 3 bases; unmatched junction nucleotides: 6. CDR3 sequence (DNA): TGTGCCAGCAGCATTCGACTAGCGGGGCACTACGAGCAGTACTTC. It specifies CASSIRLAGHYEQYF.

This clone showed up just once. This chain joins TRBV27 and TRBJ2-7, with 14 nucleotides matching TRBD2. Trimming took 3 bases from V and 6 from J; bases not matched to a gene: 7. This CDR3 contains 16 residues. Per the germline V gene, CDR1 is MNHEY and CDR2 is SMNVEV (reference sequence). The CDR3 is CASSFSGTSGRFEQYF. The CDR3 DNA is TGTGCCAGCAGTTTCTCCGGGACTAGCGGGAGATTCGAGCAGTACTTC.

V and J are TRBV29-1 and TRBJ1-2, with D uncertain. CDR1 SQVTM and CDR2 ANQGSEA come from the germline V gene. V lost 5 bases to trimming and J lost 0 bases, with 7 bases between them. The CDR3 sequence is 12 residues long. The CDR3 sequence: CSVPTSNYGYTF. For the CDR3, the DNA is TGCAGCGTTCCAACATCTAACTATGGCTACACCTTC.

This chain's CDR3 is CAWTRGQGSTDTQYF. In DNA, the CDR3 is TGTGCCTGGACCAGGGGACAGGGAAGCACAGATACGCAGTATTTT. The chain uses TRBV30 and TRBJ2-3, with TRBD1 matching 9 bases. The CDR3 spans 15 residues. The junction had 5 bases not matched to a gene; V was cut back by 4 bases and J by 0 bases. CDR1 GTSNPN and CDR2 SVGIG come from the germline V gene (reference sequence).

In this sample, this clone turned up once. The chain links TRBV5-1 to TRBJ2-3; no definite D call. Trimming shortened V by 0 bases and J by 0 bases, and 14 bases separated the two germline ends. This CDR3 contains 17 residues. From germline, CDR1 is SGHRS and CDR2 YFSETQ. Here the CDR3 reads CASSLDRVFPSTDTQYF. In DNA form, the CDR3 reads TGCGCCAGCAGCTTGGACCGGGTCTTCCCTAGCACAGATACGCAGTATTTT.

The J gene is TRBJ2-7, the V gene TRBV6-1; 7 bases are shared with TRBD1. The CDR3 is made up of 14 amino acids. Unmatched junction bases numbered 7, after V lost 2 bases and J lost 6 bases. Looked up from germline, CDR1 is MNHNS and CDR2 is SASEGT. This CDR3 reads CASSERQGRSEQYF. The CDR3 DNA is TGTGCCAGCAGTGAAAGACAGGGCCGGTCCGAGCAGTACTTC.

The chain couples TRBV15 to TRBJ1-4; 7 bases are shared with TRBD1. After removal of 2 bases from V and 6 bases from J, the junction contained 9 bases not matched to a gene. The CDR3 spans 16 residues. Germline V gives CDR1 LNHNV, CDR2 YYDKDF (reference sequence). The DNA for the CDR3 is TGTGCCACCAGCAGAACTCCCGGGACAGCCTATGAAAAACTGTTTTTT. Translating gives CATSRTPGTAYEKLFF.

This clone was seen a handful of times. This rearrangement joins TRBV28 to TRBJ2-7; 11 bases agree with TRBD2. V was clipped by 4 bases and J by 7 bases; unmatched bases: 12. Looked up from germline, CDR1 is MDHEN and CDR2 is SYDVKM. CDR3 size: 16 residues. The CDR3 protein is CASSSRLLAGVREQYF. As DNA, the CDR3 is TGTGCCAGCAGTTCCCGTTTACTAGCGGGAGTGAGGGAGCAGTACTTC.

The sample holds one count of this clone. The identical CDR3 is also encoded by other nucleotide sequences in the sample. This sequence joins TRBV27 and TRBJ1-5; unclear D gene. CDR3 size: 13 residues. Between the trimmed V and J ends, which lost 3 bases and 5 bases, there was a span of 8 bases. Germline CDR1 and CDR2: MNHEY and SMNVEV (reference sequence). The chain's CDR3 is CASSLLADQPQHF. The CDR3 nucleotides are TGTGCCAGCAGTTTGCTAGCGGATCAGCCCCAGCATTTT.

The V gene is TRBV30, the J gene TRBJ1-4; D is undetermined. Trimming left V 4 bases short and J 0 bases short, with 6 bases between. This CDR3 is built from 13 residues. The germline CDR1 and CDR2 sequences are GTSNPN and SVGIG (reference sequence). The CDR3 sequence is CAWKRSTNEKLFF. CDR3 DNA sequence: TGTGCCTGGAAACGGTCAACTAATGAAAAACTGTTTTTT. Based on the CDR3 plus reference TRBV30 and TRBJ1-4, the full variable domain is SQTIHQWPATLVQPVGSPLSLECTVEGTSNPNLYWYRQAAGRGLQLLFYSVGIGQISSEVPQNLSASRPQDRQFILSSKKLLLSDSGFYLCAWKRSTNEKLFFGSGTQLSVL.

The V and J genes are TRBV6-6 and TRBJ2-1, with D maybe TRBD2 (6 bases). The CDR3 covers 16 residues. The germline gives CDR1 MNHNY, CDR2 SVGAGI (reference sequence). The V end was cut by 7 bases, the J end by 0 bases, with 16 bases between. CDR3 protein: CASTWLVADSYNEQFF. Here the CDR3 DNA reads TGTGCCAGCACCTGGTTGGTAGCGGACTCCTACAATGAGCAGTTCTTC.

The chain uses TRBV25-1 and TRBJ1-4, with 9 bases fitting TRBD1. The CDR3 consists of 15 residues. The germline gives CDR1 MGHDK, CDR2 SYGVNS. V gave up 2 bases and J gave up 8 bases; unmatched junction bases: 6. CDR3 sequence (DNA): TGTGCCAGCAGTGAAATACAGGGGGCTGGAGAAAAACTGTTTTTT. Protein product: CASSEIQGAGEKLFF.

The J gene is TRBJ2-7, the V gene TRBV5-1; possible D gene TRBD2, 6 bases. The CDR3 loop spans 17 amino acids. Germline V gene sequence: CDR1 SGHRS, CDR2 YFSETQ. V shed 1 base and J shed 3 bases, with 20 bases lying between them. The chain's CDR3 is CASSLREPGDRDYEQYF. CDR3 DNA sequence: TGCGCCAGCAGCTTGCGGGAGCCCGGTGACAGAGACTACGAGCAGTACTTC.

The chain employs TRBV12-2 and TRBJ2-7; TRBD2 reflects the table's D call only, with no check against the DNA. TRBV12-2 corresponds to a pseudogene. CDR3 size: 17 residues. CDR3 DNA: TGTGCAAGTCGCACAACTTACACTAGCGGGAAAAGCTACGAGCAGTACTTC. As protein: CASRTTYTSGKSYEQYF.

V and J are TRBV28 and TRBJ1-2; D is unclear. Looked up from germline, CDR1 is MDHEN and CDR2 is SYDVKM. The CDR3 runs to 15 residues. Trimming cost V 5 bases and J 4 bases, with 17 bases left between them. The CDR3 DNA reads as TGTGCCAGCAGTCCCCCGACGTCGGCGGCCTATGGCTACACCTTC. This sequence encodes CASSPPTSAAYGYTF.

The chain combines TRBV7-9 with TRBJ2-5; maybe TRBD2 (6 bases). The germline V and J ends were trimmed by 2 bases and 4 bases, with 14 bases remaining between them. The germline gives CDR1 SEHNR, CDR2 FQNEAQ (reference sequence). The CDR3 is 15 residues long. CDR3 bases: TGTGCCAGCAGCTTACGGGGGAGTGAAGCAGAGACCCAGTACTTC. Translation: CASSLRGSEAETQYF.

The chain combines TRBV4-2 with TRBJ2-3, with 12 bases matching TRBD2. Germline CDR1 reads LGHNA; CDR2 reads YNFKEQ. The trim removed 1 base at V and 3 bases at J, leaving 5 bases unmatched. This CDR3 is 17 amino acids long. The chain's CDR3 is CASSQGLAGGQTDTQYF. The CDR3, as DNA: TGTGCCAGCAGCCAAGGGCTAGCGGGAGGGCAAACAGATACGCAGTATTTT.

The CDR3 region has the DNA TGTGCCAGCAGTTTACCGGGACAGGACTACAATGAGCAGTTCTTC. Amino acid sequence: CASSLPGQDYNEQFF. The chain combines TRBV7-2 with TRBJ2-1; 8 bases map to TRBD1. V was clipped by 6 bases and J by 3 bases; unmatched bases: 7. The CDR3 totals 15 residues. The germline gives CDR1 SGHTA, CDR2 FQGNSA.